The T cell receptor beta chain under discussion was sequenced for a study of early T cells in non-severe SARS-CoV-2 infection. Study summary: Sequencing input comprised bulk RNA from unsorted whole blood; chain pairing was not available.

The CDR3 runs 13 residues. CDR1 is SQVTM, CDR2 ANQGSEA, per germline. Trimming shortened V by 7 bases and J by 4 bases, and 16 bases separated the two germline ends. Via MiXCR, TCRdb re-called the 5' RACE reads, giving one row per CDR3 protein. The repertoire consists of tens of thousands of distinct CDR3 sequences, with 3.5% to 5% occurring once and the leading ten covering roughly 15%. This clonotype occurred many times. The V and J genes are TRBV29-1 and TRBJ1-2; maybe TRBD1 (5 bases). This clonotype originated in an adult who was a healthcare worker with PCR-confirmed SARS-CoV-2 infection or an uninfected control (not recorded which). The sequenced sample was whole blood. The CDR3 spells CSAEGPEIYGYTF. DNA for the CDR3: TGCAGCGCCGAGGGGCCCGAGATCTATGGCTACACCTTC.